The 10 T cell receptor beta chains listed next were all sequenced from one sample in a study of T cell responses to AZD1222 COVID-19 vaccine. The method was immunoSEQ multiplex PCR; TCRdb's version includes in-frame clones alone and lacks a portion of them. The table lists approximately 120,000 clones, roughly nine tenths of them singletons. The specimen comprised peripheral blood, sampled on day 0 of AZD1222 vaccination. The origin of the receptors is an adult in good health.

This clone was counted a single time. The chain combines TRBV10-3 with TRBJ2-2; perhaps TRBD2 as D (5 bases). The CDR3 runs 15 residues. Trimming removed 3 bases from V and 1 base from J, with 9 bases in between. Looked up from germline, CDR1 is ENHRY and CDR2 is SYGVKD. The CDR3 spells CAISERTLNTGELFF. The CDR3, as DNA: TGTGCCATCAGTGAACGGACTTTGAACACCGGGGAGCTGTTTTTT.

The chain employs TRBV27 and TRBJ1-1; possible D gene TRBD1, 6 bases. CDR3 length: 16 residues. Germline loops: CDR1 MNHEY, CDR2 SMNVEV (reference sequence). The V end was cut by 5 bases, the J end by 6 bases, with 22 bases between. In DNA, the CDR3 is TGTGCCAGCAGTGAAACAGGGCCCGGGGCAGTCGCTGAAGCTTTCTTT. Amino acids: CASSETGPGAVAEAFF.

The CDR3 region has the DNA TGTGCCAGTAGTATGGGTGCAGGGGTCGCGATTTCACCCCTCCACTTT. It encodes CASSMGAGVAISPLHF. The V gene is TRBV19, the J gene TRBJ1-6; perhaps TRBD1 as D (6 bases). CDR3 length: 16 amino acids. V lost 3 bases to trimming and J lost 9 bases, with 18 bases between them. In germline, CDR1 is LNHDA, CDR2 SQIVND (reference sequence).

The chain uses TRBV6-2 or TRBV6-3 and TRBJ2-7; D is perhaps TRBD1 (5 bases). This CDR3 has 15 residues. Germline V gives CDR1 MNHEY, CDR2 SVGEGT. V lost 5 bases and J 3 bases, leaving 17 bases between the germline ends. The CDR3 spells CASSPLRTSRYEQYF. DNA of the CDR3: TGTGCCAGCAGTCCCCTAAGGACATCACGCTACGAGCAGTACTTC.

This chain uses TRBV19 with TRBJ1-2, with a weak D call TRBD1 (5 bases). V dropped 1 base and J dropped 7 bases, with 19 bases sitting between them. The CDR3 is made up of 16 amino acids. Per germline, CDR1 LNHDA and CDR2 SQIVND (reference sequence). The DNA for the CDR3 is TGTGCCAGTAGTATAGTCTACAGGTCTACCGGAGGTGGCTACACCTTC. This translates into CASSIVYRSTGGGYTF.

V gene TRBV7-9 combines with J gene TRBJ2-3, with D tentatively TRBD2 (5 bases). The V end lost 2 bases, the J end lost 0 bases, and 6 bases lay between the germline ends. CDR3 length: 14 residues. The germline CDR1 and CDR2 sequences are SEHNR and FQNEAQ (reference sequence). The CDR3 region has the DNA TGTGCCAGCAGCTTAAGGACTAGCACAGATACGCAGTATTTT. Translation: CASSLRTSTDTQYF.

The rearrangement joins TRBV30 to TRBJ2-5, with a tentative D call TRBD2 (7 bases). V dropped 4 bases and J dropped 7 bases, with 16 bases sitting between them. Germline V lookup: CDR1 GTSNPN, CDR2 SVGIG (reference sequence). This CDR3 spans 13 amino acids. Here the CDR3 DNA reads TGTGCCTGGAACTGGGGGGGGCAGGGGACCCAGTACTTC. Protein sequence: CAWNWGGQGTQYF. The complete variable domain, with remaining parts taken from reference TRBV30 and TRBJ2-5, reads SQTIHQWPATLVQPVGSPLSLECTVEGTSNPNLYWYRQAAGRGLQLLFYSVGIGQISSEVPQNLSASRPQDRQFILSSKKLLLSDSGFYLCAWNWGGQGTQYFGPGTRLLVL.

This chain connects TRBV25-1 to TRBJ1-3; D call uncertain. The CDR3 totals 14 residues. Trimming shortened V by 5 bases and J by 0 bases, and 8 bases separated the two germline ends. Germline assignment: CDR1 MGHDK and CDR2 SYGVNS. The CDR3 sequence: CASSSTASGNTIYF. CDR3 coding DNA: TGTGCCAGCAGTTCTACGGCCTCTGGAAACACCATATATTTT.

The gene calls are TRBV10-1 and TRBJ2-2; 8 bases align to TRBD2. The CDR3 covers 14 residues. The germline gives CDR1 WNHNN, CDR2 SYGVQD (reference sequence). The V gene end was trimmed by 7 bases and the J gene end by 9 bases; junction bases not matched to a gene: 10. Here the CDR3 reads CASIPGSGVRELFF. The CDR3 coding sequence is TGCGCCAGCATCCCGGGTAGCGGGGTGCGGGAGCTGTTTTTT.

The chain links TRBV3-1 (or the pseudogene TRBV3-2) to TRBJ1-1; 10 bases are shared with TRBD1. CDR1 is LGHDT, CDR2 YNNKEL, per germline (reference sequence). With V trimmed by 4 bases and J by 5 bases, 4 bases remained unmatched. This CDR3 contains 14 residues. The chain's CDR3 is CASSPGTGVTEAFF. CDR3 in DNA: TGTGCCAGCAGCCCGGGGACAGGGGTTACTGAAGCTTTCTTT.